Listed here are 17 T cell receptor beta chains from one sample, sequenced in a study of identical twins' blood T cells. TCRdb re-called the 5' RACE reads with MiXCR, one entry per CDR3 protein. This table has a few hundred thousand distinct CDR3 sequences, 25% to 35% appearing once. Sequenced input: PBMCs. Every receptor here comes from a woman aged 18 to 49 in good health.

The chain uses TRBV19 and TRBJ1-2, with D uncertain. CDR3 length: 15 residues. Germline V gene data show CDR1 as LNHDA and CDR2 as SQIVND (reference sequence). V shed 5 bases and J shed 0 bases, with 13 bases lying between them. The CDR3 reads CASSRSGITNYGYTF. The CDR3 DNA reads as TGTGCCAGTAGTCGATCAGGAATCACTAACTATGGCTACACCTTC.

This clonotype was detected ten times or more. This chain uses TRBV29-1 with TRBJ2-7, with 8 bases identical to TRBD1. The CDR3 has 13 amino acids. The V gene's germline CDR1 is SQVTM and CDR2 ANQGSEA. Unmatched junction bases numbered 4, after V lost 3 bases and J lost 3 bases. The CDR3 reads CSVDGQGLYEQYF. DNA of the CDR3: TGCAGCGTTGATGGACAGGGCCTCTACGAGCAGTACTTC.

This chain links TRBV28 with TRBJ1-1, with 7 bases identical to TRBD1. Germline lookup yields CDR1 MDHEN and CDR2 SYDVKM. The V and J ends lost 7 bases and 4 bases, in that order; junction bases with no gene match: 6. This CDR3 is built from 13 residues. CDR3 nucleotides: TGTGCCAGCAAGATCGACAGGGCCACTGAAGCTTTCTTT. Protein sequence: CASKIDRATEAFF.

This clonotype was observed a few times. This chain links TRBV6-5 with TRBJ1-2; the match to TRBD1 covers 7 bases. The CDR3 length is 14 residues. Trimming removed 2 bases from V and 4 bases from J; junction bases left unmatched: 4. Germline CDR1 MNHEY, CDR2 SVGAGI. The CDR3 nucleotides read TGTGCCAGCAGTTACCGGGACAGCACCTATGGCTACACCTTC. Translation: CASSYRDSTYGYTF.

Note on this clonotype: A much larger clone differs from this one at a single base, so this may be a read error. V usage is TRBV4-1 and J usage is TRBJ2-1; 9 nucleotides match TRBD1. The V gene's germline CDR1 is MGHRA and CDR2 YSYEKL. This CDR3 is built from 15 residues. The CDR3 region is CASSQDRGRINGQFF. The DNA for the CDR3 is TGCGCCAGCAGCCAGGACAGGGGAAGAATCAATGGGCAGTTCTTC.

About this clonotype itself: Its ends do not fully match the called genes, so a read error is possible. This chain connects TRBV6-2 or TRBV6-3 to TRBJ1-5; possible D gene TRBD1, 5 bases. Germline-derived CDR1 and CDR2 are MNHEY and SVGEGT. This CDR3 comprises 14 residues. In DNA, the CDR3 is TGTGCCAGCAGTTACGGGAGGGGAAATCAGCCCCGGCATTTT. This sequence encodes CASSYGRGNQPRHF.

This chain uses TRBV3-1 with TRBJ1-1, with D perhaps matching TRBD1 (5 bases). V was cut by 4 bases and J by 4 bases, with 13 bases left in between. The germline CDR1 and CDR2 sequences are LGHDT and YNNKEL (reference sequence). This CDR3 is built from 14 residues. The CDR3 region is CASSPTIGGTEAFF. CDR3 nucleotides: TGTGCCAGCAGCCCTACTATCGGGGGCACTGAAGCTTTCTTT.

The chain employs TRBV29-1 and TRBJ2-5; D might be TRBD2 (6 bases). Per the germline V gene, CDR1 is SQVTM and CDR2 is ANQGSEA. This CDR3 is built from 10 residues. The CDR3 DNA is TGCGGAGGGCAAGTAGAGACCCAGTACTTC. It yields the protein CGGQVETQYF.

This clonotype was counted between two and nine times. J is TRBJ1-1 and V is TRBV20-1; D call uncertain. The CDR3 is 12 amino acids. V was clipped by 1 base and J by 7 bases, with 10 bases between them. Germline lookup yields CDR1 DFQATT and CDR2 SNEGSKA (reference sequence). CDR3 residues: CSARVLGGEAFF. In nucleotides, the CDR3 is TGCAGTGCTAGAGTTTTGGGAGGTGAAGCTTTCTTT.

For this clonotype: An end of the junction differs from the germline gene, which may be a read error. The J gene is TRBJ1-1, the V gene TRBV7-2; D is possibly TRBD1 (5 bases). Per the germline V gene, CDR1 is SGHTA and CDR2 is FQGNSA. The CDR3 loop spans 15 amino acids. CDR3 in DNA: TGTGCCAGCAGCTCAATGACAGCCCTGAACACTGAAGTTTTCTTT. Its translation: CASSSMTALNTEVFF.

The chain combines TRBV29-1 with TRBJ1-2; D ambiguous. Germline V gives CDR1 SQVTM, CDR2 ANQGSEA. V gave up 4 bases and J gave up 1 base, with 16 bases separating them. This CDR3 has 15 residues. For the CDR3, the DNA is TGCAGCGTTGCTCTCACAGCGGTCCTTAACTATGGCTACACCTTC. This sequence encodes CSVALTAVLNYGYTF.

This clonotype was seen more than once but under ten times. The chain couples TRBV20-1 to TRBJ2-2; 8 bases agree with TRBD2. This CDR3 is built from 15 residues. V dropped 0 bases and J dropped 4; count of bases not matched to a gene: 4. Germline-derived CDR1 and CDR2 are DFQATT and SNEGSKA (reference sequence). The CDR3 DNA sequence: TGCAGTGCTAGAGATCCCCGGGGGGGCACCGGGGAGCTGTTTTTT. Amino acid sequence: CSARDPRGGTGELFF.

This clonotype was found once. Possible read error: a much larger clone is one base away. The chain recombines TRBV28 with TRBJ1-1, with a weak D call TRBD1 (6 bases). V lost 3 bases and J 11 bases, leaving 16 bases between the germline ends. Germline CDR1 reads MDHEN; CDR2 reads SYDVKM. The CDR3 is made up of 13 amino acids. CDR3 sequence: CASSLVPRGGAFF. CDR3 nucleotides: TGTGCCAGCAGTTTGGTCCCGAGAGGGGGGGCTTTCTTT. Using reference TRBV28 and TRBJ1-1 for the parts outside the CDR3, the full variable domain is DVKVTQSSRYLVKRTGEKVFLECVQDMDHENMFWYRQDPGLGLRLIYFSYDVKMKEKGDIPEGYSVSREKKERFSLILESASTNQTSMYLCASSLVPRGGAFFGQGTRLTVV.

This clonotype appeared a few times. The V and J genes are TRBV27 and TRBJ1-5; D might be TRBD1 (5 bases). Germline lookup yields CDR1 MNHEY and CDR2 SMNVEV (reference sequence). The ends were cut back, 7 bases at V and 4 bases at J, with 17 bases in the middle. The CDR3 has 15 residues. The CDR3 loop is CASNAAGRVNQPQHF. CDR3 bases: TGTGCCAGCAACGCCGCCGGCAGGGTAAATCAGCCCCAGCATTTT.

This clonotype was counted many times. The CDR3 coding sequence is TGTGCCAGCAGCCAACTGCACTACAATGAGCAGTTCTTC. Its protein product is CASSQLHYNEQFF. This chain joins TRBV3-1 and TRBJ2-1; D gene unclear. The V end lost 2 bases, the J end lost 3 bases, and 5 bases lay between the germline ends. From germline, CDR1 is LGHDT and CDR2 YNNKEL (reference sequence). This CDR3 has 13 amino acids.

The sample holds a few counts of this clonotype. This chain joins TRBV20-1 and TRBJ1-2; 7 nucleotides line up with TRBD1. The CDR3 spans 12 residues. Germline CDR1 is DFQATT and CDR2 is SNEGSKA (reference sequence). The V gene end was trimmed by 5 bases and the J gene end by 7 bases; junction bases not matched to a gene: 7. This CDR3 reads CSAGTEVSGYTF. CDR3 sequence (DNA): TGCAGTGCTGGGACAGAAGTAAGTGGCTACACCTTC.

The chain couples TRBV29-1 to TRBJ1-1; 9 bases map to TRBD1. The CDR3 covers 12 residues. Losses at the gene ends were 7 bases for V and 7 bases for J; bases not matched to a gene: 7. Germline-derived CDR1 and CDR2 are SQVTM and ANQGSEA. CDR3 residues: CSAHRGRSEAFF. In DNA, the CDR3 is TGCAGCGCCCACAGGGGGCGAAGTGAAGCTTTCTTT.